The clone carrying this T cell receptor beta chain was observed a few times. The antigen is not known. The data belong to a study of blood T cells in healthy people across ages. General observations from the study: A greater number of naive CD4+ cells and higher diversity distinguished long-lived donors from aged donors.

Through a sample-barcoded 5' primer and a J-beta primer mix, a second PCR was run for roughly 7 to 12 cycles. TCRdb fed the 5' RACE reads into MiXCR, producing one record per CDR3 protein. The sample carries around 800,000 distinct CDR3 sequences, under 30% recorded once. A further study also used this sample, focusing on T cells of mothers and their children. That source reports: Thymic selection shapes TCR recombination output similarly in related and unrelated pairs. Related mother-child pairs showed slightly higher but non-significant overlap than unrelated pairs.

The sequencing input was blood. The TCR sequence derives from a boy aged 10-17 years in good health.

CDR3 residues: CASSSGTGGNNSPLHF. CDR3 bases: TGTGCCAGCAGTTCGGGGACAGGGGGAAATAATTCACCCCTCCACTTT. V usage is TRBV28 and J usage is TRBJ1-6; 11 nucleotides align to TRBD1. Germline V gene sequence: CDR1 MDHEN, CDR2 SYDVKM. Unmatched junction bases numbered 4, after V lost 4 bases and J lost 5 bases. This CDR3 has 16 residues.